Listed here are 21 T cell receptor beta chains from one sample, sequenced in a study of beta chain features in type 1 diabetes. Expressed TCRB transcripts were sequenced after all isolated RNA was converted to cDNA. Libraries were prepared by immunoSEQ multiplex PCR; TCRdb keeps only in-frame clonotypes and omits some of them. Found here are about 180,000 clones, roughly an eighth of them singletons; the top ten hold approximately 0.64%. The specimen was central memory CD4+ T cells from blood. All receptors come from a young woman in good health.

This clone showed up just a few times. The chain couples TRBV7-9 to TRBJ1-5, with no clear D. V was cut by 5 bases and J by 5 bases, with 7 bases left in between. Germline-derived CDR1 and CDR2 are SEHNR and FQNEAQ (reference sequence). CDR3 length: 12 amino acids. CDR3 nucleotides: TGTGCCAGCAGCGACTCCTATCAGCCCCAGCATTTT. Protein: CASSDSYQPQHF. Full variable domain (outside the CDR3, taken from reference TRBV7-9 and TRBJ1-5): DTGVSQNPRHKITKRGQNVTFRCDPISEHNRLYWYRQTLGQGPEFLTYFQNEAQLEKSRLLSDRFSAERPKGSFSTLEIQRTEQGDSAMYLCASSDSYQPQHFGDGTRLSIL.

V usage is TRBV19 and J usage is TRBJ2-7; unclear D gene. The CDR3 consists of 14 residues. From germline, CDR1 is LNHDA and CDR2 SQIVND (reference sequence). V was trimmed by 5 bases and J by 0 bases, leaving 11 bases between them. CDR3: CASSSSAASYEQYF. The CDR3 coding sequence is TGTGCCAGTAGTTCTTCTGCGGCCTCCTACGAGCAGTACTTC. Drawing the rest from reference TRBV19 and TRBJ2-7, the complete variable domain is DGGITQSPKYLFRKEGQNVTLSCEQNLNHDAMYWYRQDPGQGLRLIYYSQIVNDFQKGDIAEGYSVSREKKESFPLTVTSAQKNPTAFYLCASSSSAASYEQYFGPGTRLTVT.

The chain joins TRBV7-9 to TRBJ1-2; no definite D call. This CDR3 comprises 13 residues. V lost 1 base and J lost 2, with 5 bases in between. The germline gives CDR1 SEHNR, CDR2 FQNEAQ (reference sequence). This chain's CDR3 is CASSLVENYGYTF. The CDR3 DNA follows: TGTGCCAGCAGCTTAGTGGAGAACTATGGCTACACCTTC.

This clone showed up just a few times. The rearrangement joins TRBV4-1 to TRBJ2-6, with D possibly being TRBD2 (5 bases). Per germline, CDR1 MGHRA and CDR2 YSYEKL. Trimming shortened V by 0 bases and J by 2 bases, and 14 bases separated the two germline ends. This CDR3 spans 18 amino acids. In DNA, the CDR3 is TGCGCCAGCAGCCAAGATGTCCCGGGGAGTGCTGGGGCCAACGTCCTGACTTTC. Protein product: CASSQDVPGSAGANVLTF.

CDR3: CSVSGFSGELFF. Written as DNA, the CDR3 is TGCAGCGTTTCAGGGTTCTCCGGGGAGCTGTTTTTT. The chain combines TRBV29-1 with TRBJ2-2; D might be TRBD1 (5 bases). Germline V CDR1 and CDR2: SQVTM, ANQGSEA. The CDR3 loop spans 12 amino acids. The V and J ends lost 5 bases and 6 bases respectively, with 10 bases between them.

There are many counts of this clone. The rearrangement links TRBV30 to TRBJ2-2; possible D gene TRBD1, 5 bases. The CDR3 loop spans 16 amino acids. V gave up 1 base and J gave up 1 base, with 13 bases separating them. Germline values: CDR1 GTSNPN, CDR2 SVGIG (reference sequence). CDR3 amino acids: CAWSGSRVLNTGELFF. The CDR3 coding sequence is TGTGCCTGGAGTGGGTCCAGGGTCTTGAACACCGGGGAGCTGTTTTTT.

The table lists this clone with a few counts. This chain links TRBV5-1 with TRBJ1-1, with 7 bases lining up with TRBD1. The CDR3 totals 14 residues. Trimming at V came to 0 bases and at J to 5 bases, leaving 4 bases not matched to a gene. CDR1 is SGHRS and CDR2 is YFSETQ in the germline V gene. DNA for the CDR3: TGCGCCAGCAGCTTGGATCAGGGGGTGACTGAAGCTTTCTTT. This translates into CASSLDQGVTEAFF.

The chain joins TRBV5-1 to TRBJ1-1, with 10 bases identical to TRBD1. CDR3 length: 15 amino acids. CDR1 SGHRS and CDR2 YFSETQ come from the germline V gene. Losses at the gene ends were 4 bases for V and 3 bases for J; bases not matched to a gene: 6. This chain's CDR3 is CASSTRTGGDTEAFF. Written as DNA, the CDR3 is TGCGCCAGCAGCACCCGGACAGGGGGGGACACTGAAGCTTTCTTT.

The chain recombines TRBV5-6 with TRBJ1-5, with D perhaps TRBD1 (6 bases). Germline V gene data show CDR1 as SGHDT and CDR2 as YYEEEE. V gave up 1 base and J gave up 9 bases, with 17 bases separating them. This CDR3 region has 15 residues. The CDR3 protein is CASSLRQVHLGPQHF. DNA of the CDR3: TGTGCCAGCAGCTTGAGACAGGTTCACCTAGGGCCCCAGCATTTT.

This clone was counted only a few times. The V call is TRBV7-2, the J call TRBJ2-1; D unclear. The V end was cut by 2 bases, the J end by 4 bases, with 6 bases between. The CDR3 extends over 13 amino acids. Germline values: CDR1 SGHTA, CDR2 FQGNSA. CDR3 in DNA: TGTGCCAGCAGCTTACAGGATTACAATGAGCAGTTCTTC. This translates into CASSLQDYNEQFF.

CDR3: CASRLLDWSAEAFF. The CDR3 DNA is TGTGCCAGCAGGCTACTTGACTGGTCCGCTGAAGCTTTCTTT. The chain recombines TRBV11-1 with TRBJ1-1; D is unclear. Trimming removed 6 bases from V and 6 bases from J, with 17 bases in between. There are 14 residues in the CDR3. Germline V gene sequence: CDR1 SGHAT, CDR2 FQDESV (reference sequence).

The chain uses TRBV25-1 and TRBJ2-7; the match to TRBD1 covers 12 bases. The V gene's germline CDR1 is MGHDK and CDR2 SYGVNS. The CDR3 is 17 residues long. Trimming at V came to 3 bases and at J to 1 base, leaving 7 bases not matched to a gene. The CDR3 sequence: CASSDRDRGPPSYEQYF. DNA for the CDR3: TGTGCCAGCAGTGACCGGGACAGGGGGCCCCCTTCCTACGAGCAGTACTTC.

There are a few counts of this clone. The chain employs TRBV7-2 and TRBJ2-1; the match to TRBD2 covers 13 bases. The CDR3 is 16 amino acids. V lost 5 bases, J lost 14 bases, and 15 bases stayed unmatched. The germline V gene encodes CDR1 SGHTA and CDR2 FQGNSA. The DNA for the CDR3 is TGTGCCAGCAGCCCCCACCCCGGGACTAGCGGGGACCCGGAGTTCTTC. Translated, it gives CASSPHPGTSGDPEFF.

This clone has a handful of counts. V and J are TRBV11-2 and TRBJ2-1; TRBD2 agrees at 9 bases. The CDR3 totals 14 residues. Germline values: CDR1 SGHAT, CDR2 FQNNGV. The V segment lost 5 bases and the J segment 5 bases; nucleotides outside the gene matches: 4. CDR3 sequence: CASSPASGNNEQFF. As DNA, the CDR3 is TGTGCCAGCAGCCCAGCTAGCGGGAACAATGAGCAGTTCTTC.

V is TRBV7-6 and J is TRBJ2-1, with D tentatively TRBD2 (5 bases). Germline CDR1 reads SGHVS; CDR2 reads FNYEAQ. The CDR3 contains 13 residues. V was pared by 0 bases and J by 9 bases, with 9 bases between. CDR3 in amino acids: CASSLAGVGEQFF. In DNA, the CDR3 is TGTGCCAGCAGCTTAGCGGGAGTCGGTGAGCAGTTCTTC.

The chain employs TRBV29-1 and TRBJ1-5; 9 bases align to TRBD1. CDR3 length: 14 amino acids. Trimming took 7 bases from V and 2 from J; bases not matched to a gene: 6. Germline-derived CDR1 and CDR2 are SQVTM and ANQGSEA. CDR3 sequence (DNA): TGCAGCGCCGGACAGGGGTTGGGCAATCAGCCCCAGCATTTT. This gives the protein CSAGQGLGNQPQHF.

CDR3: CASSLALDRRNEKLFF. The CDR3 region has the DNA TGTGCCAGCAGCTTAGCTCTTGACAGACGTAATGAAAAACTGTTTTTT. The rearrangement uses TRBV7-9 and TRBJ1-4; maybe TRBD1 (5 bases). The CDR3 has 16 residues. Looked up from germline, CDR1 is SEHNR and CDR2 is FQNEAQ (reference sequence). V was pared by 0 bases and J by 4 bases, with 12 bases between.

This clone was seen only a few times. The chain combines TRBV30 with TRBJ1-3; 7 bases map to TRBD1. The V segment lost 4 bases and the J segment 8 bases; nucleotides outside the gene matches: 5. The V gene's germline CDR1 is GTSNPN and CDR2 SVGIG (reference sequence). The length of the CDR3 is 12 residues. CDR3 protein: CAWTGGRDTIYF. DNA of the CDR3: TGTGCCTGGACAGGGGGAAGAGACACCATATATTTT. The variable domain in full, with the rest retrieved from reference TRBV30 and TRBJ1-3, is SQTIHQWPATLVQPVGSPLSLECTVEGTSNPNLYWYRQAAGRGLQLLFYSVGIGQISSEVPQNLSASRPQDRQFILSSKKLLLSDSGFYLCAWTGGRDTIYFGEGSWLTVV.

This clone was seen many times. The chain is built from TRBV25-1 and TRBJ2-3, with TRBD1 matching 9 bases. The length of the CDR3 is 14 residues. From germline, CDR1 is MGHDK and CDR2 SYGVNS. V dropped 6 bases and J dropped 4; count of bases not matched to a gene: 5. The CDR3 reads CASSRTGDADTQYF. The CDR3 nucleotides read TGTGCCAGCAGCCGGACAGGGGATGCAGATACGCAGTATTTT.

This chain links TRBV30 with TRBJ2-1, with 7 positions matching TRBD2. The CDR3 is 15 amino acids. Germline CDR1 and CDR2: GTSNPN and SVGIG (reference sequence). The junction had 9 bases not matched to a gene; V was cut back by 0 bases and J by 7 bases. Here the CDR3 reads CAWSVPRGLRNEQFF. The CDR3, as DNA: TGTGCCTGGAGTGTACCGAGGGGACTAAGGAATGAGCAGTTCTTC.

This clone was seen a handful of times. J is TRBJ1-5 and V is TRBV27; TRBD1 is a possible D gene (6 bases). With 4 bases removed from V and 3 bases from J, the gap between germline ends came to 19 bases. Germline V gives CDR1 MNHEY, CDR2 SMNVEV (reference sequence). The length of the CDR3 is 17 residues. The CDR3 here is CASSYRGQIGLNQPQHF. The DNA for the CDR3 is TGTGCCAGCAGTTATAGAGGACAGATCGGGCTCAATCAGCCCCAGCATTTT.